This T cell receptor beta chain stems from a study of PD-L1 blockade in urothelial cancer. Study details: The analyses of blood took place 3 weeks (second dose) and 6 weeks after treatment start. Regarding the study as a whole: Better survival was predicted when blood TCR clonality before treatment fell below the median. It was durable-benefit patients whose tumor-associated blood clones expanded more at 3 weeks.

Some clones are missing from TCRdb's copy, which holds only in-frame ones; the method was immunoSEQ multiplex PCR. The sample has under 60,000 clones; roughly 80% are singletons. The germline V gene has CDR1 LGHNA and CDR2 YSLEER. V gave up 0 bases and J gave up 8 bases, with 16 bases separating them. The CDR3 runs 15 residues. This clone came up many times. Its antigen is not identified. This sample's time point: pretreatment peripheral blood. The genes are TRBV4-3 and TRBJ1-2; D is unclear. This receptor was identified in a man aged 65 to 79 with urothelial cancer. The sequenced sample was PBMCs, obtained around atezolizumab (anti-PD-L1) treatment. As DNA, the CDR3 is TGCGCCAGCAGCCAAGATTCGGGAGTGGCCGACGGCTACACCTTC. The encoded protein is CASSQDSGVADGYTF.